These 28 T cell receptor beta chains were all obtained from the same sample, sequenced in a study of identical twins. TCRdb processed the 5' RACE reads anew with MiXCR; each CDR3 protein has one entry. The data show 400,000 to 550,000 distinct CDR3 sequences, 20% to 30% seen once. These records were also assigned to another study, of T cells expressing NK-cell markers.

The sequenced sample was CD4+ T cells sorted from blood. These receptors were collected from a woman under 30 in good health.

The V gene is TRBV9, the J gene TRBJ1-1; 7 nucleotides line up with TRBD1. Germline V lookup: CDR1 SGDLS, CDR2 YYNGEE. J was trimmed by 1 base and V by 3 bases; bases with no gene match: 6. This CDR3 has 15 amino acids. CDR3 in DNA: TGTGCCAGCAGCGCTATCGGGACAGCGAACACTGAAGCTTTCTTT. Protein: CASSAIGTANTEAFF.

The CDR3 reads CSARQGGGPDTQYF. In nucleotides, the CDR3 is TGCAGTGCTAGACAGGGGGGGGGCCCAGATACGCAGTATTTT. V is TRBV20-1 and J is TRBJ2-3, with D perhaps matching TRBD1 or TRBD2 (7 bases each). CDR3 length: 14 amino acids. Germline lookup yields CDR1 DFQATT and CDR2 SNEGSKA (reference sequence). Trimming removed 2 bases at V and 4 bases at J, with 13 bases between.

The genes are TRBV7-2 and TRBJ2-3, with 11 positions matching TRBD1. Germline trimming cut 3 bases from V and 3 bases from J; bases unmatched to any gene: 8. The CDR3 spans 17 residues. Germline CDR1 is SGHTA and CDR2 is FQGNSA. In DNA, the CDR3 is TGTGCCAGCAGCTTCTTGAGGGGGACAGGGGGTACAGATACGCAGTATTTT. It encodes CASSFLRGTGGTDTQYF.

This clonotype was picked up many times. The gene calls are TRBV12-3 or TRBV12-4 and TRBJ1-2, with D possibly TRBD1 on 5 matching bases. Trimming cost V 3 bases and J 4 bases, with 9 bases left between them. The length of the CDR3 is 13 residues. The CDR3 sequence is CASSLQGPYGYTF. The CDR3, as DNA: TGTGCCAGCAGTTTGCAGGGCCCCTATGGCTACACCTTC.

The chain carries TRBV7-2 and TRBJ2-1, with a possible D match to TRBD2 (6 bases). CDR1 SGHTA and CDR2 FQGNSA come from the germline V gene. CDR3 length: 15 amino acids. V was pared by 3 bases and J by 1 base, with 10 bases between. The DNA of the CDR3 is TGTGCCAGCAGCTTGTGGGGGGTGTCCTACAATGAGCAGTTCTTC. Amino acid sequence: CASSLWGVSYNEQFF.

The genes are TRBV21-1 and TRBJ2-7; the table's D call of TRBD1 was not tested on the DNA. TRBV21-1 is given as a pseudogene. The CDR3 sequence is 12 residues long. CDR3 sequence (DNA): TGTGCCAGACCCGGTGGGGTTTACGAGCAGTACTTC. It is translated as CARPGGVYEQYF.

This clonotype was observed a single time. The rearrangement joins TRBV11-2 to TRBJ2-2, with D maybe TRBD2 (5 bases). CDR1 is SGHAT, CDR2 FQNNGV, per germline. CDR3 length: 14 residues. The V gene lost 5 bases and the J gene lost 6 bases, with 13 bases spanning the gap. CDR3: CASSLFGGAGELFF. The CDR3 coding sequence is TGTGCCAGCAGCCTCTTTGGAGGAGCCGGGGAGCTGTTTTTT. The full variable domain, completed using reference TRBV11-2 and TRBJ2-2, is EAGVAQSPRYKIIEKRQSVAFWCNPISGHATLYWYQQILGQGPKLLIQFQNNGVVDDSQLPKDRFSAERLKGVDSTLKIQPAKLEDSAVYLCASSLFGGAGELFFGEGSRLTVL.

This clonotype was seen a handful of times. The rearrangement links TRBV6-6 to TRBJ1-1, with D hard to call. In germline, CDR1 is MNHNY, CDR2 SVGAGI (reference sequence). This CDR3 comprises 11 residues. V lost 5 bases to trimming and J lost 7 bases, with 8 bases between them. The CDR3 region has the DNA TGTGCCAGCAGTACCCTGGGTGAAGCTTTCTTT. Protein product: CASSTLGEAFF.

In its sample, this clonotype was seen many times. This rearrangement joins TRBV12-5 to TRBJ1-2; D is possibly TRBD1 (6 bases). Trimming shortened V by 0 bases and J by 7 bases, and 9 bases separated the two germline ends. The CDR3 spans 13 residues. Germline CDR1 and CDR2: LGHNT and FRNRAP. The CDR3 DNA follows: TGTGCTAGTGGTTTGGTTGGGGGCAGTGGCTACACCTTC. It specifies CASGLVGGSGYTF.

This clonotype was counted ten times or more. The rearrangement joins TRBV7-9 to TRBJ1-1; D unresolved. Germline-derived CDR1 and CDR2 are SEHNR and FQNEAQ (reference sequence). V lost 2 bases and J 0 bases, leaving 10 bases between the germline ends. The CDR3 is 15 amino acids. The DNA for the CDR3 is TGTGCCAGCAGCTTAACCAGGACTATGAACACTGAAGCTTTCTTT. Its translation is CASSLTRTMNTEAFF.

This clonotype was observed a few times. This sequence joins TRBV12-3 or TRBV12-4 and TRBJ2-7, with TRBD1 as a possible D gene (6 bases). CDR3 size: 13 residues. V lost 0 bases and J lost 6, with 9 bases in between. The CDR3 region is CASSLALGGEQYF. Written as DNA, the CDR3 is TGTGCCAGCAGTTTAGCGCTAGGGGGCGAGCAGTACTTC.

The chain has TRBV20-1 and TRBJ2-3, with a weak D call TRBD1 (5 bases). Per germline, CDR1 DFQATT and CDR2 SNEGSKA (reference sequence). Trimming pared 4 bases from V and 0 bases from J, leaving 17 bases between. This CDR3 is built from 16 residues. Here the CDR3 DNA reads TGCAGTGCTACAGGGTCCAGAAGTATAAGCACAGATACGCAGTATTTT. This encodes CSATGSRSISTDTQYF.

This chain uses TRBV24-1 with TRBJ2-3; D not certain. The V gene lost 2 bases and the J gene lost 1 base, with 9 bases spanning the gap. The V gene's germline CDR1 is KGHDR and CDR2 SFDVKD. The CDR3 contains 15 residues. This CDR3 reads CATSDSRQGTDTQYF. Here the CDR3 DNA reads TGTGCCACCAGTGATTCCCGCCAGGGCACAGATACGCAGTATTTT.

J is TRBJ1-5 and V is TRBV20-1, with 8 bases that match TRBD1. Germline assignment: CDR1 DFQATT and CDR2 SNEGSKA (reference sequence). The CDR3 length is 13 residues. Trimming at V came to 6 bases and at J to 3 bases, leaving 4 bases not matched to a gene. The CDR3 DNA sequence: TGCAGTGCGAGGACAGGGAACAATCAGCCCCAGCATTTT. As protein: CSARTGNNQPQHF.

CDR3 sequence: CATGGIAGVGYNEQFF. DNA of the CDR3: TGTGCCACAGGAGGTATAGCGGGAGTGGGCTACAATGAGCAGTTCTTC. This chain connects TRBV10-3 to TRBJ2-1, with 9 bases fitting TRBD2. CDR3 length: 16 amino acids. The trim removed 10 bases at V and 3 bases at J, leaving 13 bases unmatched. The V gene's germline CDR1 is ENHRY and CDR2 SYGVKD.

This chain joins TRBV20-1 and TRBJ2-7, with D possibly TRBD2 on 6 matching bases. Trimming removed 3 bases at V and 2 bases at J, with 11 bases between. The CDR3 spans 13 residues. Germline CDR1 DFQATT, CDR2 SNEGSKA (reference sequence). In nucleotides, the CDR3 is TGCAGTGCTAGTCTCGCGGGAACCTACGAGCAGTACTTC. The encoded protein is CSASLAGTYEQYF.

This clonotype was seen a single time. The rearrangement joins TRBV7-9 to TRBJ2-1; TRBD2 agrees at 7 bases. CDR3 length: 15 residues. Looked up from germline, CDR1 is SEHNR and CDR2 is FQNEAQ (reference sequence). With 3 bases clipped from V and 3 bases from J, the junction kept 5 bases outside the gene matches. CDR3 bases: TGTGCCAGCAGCTTTCAGCGGGACTACTACAATGAGCAGTTCTTC. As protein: CASSFQRDYYNEQFF.

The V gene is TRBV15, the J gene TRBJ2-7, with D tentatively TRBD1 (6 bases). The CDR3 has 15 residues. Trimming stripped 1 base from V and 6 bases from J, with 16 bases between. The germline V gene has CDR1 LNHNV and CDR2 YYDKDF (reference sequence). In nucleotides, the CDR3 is TGTGCCACCAGCAGAGTACAGGGTTTCCCTGGCGAGCAGTACTTC. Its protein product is CATSRVQGFPGEQYF. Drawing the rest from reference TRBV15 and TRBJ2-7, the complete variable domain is DAMVIQNPRYQVTQFGKPVTLSCSQTLNHNVMYWYQQKSSQAPKLLFHYYDKDFNNEADTPDNFQSRRPNTSFCFLDIRSPGLGDTAMYLCATSRVQGFPGEQYFGPGTRLTVT.

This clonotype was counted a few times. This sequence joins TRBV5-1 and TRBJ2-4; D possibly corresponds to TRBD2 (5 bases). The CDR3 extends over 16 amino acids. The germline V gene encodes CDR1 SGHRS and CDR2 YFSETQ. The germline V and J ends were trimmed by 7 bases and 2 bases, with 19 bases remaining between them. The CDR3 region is CASPPGVLGTKNIQYF. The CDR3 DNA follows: TGCGCCAGCCCCCCCGGGGTCCTCGGGACCAAAAACATTCAGTACTTC. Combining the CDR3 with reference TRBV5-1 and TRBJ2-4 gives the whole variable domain KAGVTQTPRYLIKTRGQQVTLSCSPISGHRSVSWYQQTPGQGLQFLFEYFSETQRNKGNFPGRFSGRQFSNSRSEMNVSTLELGDSALYLCASPPGVLGTKNIQYFGAGTRLSVL.

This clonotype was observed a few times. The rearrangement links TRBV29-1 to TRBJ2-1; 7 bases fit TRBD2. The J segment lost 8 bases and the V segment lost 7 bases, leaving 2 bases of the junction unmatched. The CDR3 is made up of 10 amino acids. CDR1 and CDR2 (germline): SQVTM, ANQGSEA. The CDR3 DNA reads TGCAGCGCCGGACTAGATGAGCAGTTCTTC. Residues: CSAGLDEQFF.

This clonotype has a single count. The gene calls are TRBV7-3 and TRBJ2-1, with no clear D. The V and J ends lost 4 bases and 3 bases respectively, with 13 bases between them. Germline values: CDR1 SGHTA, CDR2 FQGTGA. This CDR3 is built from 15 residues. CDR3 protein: CASSSGPLNYNEQFF. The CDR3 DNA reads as TGTGCCAGCAGCTCCGGACCTCTTAACTACAATGAGCAGTTCTTC.

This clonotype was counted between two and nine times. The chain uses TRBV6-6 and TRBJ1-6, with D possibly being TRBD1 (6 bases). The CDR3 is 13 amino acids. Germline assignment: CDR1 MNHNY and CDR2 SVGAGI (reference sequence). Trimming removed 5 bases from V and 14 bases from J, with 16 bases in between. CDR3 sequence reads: CASSTGQSQTLHF. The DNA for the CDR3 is TGTGCCAGCAGTACCGGACAGTCTCAAACCCTCCACTTT.

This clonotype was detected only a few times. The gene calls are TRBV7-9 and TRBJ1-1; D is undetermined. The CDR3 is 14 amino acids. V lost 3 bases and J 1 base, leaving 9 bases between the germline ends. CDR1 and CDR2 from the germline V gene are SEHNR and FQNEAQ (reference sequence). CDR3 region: CASSFMIQNTEAFF. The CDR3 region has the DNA TGTGCCAGCAGCTTTATGATCCAGAACACTGAAGCTTTCTTT. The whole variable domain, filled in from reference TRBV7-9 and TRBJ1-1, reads DTGVSQNPRHKITKRGQNVTFRCDPISEHNRLYWYRQTLGQGPEFLTYFQNEAQLEKSRLLSDRFSAERPKGSFSTLEIQRTEQGDSAMYLCASSFMIQNTEAFFGQGTRLTVV.

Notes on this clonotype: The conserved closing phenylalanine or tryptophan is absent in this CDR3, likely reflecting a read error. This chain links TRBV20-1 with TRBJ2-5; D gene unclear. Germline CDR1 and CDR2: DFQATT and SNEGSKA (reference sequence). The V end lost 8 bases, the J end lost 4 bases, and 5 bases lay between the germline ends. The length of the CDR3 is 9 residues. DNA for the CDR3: TGCAGTACTGGAGAGACCCAGTACTTG. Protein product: CSTGETQYL.

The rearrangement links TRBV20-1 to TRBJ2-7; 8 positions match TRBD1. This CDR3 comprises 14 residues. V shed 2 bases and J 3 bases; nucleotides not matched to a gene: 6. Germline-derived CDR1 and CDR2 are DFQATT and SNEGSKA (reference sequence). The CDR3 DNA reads TGCAGTGCTAGACATTCCAGGGGGCTCTACGAGCAGTACTTC. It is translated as CSARHSRGLYEQYF.

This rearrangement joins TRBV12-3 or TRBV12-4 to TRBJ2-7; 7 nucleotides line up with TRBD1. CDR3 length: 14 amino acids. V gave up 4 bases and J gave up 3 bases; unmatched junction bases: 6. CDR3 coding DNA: TGTGCCAGCAGTTCGAACAGGGGTGACTACGAGCAGTACTTC. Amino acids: CASSSNRGDYEQYF.

CDR3 amino acids: CASSVDPNPNEKLFF. CDR3 nucleotide sequence: TGTGCCAGCAGCGTGGACCCAAACCCCAATGAAAAACTGTTTTTT. The chain carries TRBV9 and TRBJ1-4; D is unclear. Looked up from germline, CDR1 is SGDLS and CDR2 is YYNGEE. The CDR3 runs to 15 residues. V lost 2 bases, J lost 5 bases, and 13 bases lay in between.

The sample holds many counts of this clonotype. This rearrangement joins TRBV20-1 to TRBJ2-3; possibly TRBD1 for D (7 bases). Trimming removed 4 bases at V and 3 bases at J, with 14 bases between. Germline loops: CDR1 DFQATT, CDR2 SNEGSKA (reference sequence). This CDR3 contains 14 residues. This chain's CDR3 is CSAKGAGWTDTQYF. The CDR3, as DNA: TGCAGTGCTAAGGGGGCGGGGTGGACAGATACGCAGTATTTT.